The sequence of this T cell receptor beta chain was determined in a study of CD8 T cells in ankylosing spondylitis. Findings and caveats of the study: Characteristic, it appeared, of ankylosing spondylitis blood was a TCR beta motif of eight highly homologous variants.

A single record per CDR3 protein comes from TCRdb applying MiXCR to the 5' RACE reads. The sample carries 390,000 or so distinct CDR3 sequences, approximately 20% recorded once. V lost 3 bases, J lost 7 bases, and 13 bases lay in between. CDR3 length: 14 amino acids. Germline CDR1 and CDR2: SEHNR and FQNEAQ (reference sequence). Comment on this clonotype: The target antigen is unknown.

The clonotype originates from a male donor with ankylosing spondylitis. The V call is TRBV7-9, the J call TRBJ2-1, with D perhaps TRBD1 (5 bases). Sequenced input: blood, either unsorted or a sorted T cell fraction (not recorded which). CDR3 sequence reads: CASSFVQGNNEQFF. The CDR3 DNA is TGTGCCAGCAGCTTCGTGCAGGGCAATAATGAGCAGTTCTTC.